The 29 T cell receptor beta chains presented below share a single source sample, sequenced in a study of early stage breast cancer tumors. Profiling relied on immunoSEQ multiplex PCR, and the TCRdb table lists in-frame clones only, not all of them. The table shows 30,000 to 40,000 clones, with approximately 69% occurring only once. Sequenced sample: blood. The source of these receptors is a person aged 55-75 years with breast cancer.

The chain carries TRBV11-2 and TRBJ2-1; no firm D call. CDR1 and CDR2 (germline): SGHAT, FQNNGV. The V end lost 0 bases, the J end lost 0 bases, and 6 bases lay between the germline ends. The CDR3 sequence is 15 residues long. CDR3 sequence (DNA): TGTGCCAGCAGCTTAGATGGTCTCTCCTACAATGAGCAGTTCTTC. This codes for CASSLDGLSYNEQFF.

The chain couples TRBV30 to TRBJ2-1; D is uncertain. This CDR3 comprises 11 residues. V lost 0 bases and J lost 8, with 5 bases in between. Germline V gene lookup returns CDR1 GTSNPN and CDR2 SVGIG (reference sequence). CDR3 in amino acids: CAWSVRHEQFF. The CDR3 bases are TGTGCCTGGAGTGTGCGACATGAGCAGTTCTTC.

This clone turned up a few times. The chain uses TRBV6-6 and TRBJ2-7; TRBD2 might be the D (6 bases). The CDR3 has 12 residues. The germline CDR1 and CDR2 sequences are MNHNY and SVGAGI (reference sequence). V was shortened by 6 bases and J by 2 bases, with 8 bases between the two germline ends. The CDR3 loop reads CASRDYTYEQYF. As DNA, the CDR3 is TGTGCCAGCAGGGACTATACCTACGAGCAGTACTTC.

In nucleotides, the CDR3 is TGTGCCAGCAGCTCCCGGGAGGCCGCAGAGACCCAGTACTTC. Translating gives CASSSREAAETQYF. This rearrangement joins TRBV7-8 to TRBJ2-5; 7 nucleotides match TRBD2. Germline CDR1 SGHVS, CDR2 FQNEAQ. The CDR3 has 14 amino acids. V shed 4 bases, J shed 4 bases, and the junction held 6 bases outside the gene matches.

The chain recombines TRBV27 with TRBJ2-3, with 8 bases identical to TRBD2. Trimming cost V 4 bases and J 5 bases; bases outside gene matches: 8. In germline, CDR1 is MNHEY, CDR2 SMNVEV (reference sequence). The CDR3 consists of 15 residues. Here the CDR3 DNA reads TGTGCCAGCAGTTACCGGGAGGGGTTGGTAGATACGCAGTATTTT. Translated: CASSYREGLVDTQYF.

This chain links TRBV6-1 with TRBJ2-4; D may be TRBD2 (6 bases). The CDR3 loop spans 19 amino acids. Trimming stripped 2 bases from V and 0 bases from J, with 20 bases between. The germline V gene has CDR1 MNHNS and CDR2 SASEGT. The CDR3 DNA is TGTGCCAGCAGTGAAAGCCGGCTAGCGCCTTTTCTAGCCAAAAACATTCAGTACTTC. Amino acids: CASSESRLAPFLAKNIQYF.

The V gene is TRBV5-1, the J gene TRBJ1-6, with D unresolved. V lost 4 bases and J 7 bases, leaving 15 bases between the germline ends. The CDR3 totals 15 residues. In germline, CDR1 is SGHRS, CDR2 YFSETQ. CDR3 DNA: TGCGCCAGCAGCCCCACCGAGGGTGACAATTCACCCCTCCACTTT. It specifies CASSPTEGDNSPLHF.

This clone was picked up a small number of times. The rearrangement joins TRBV2 to TRBJ1-1; D may be TRBD1 (6 bases). Trimming took 6 bases from V and 2 from J, leaving 16 bases between them. Germline CDR1 and CDR2: SNHLY and FYNNEI. The CDR3 covers 15 residues. The CDR3 loop is CASSVGSRGNTEAFF. DNA for the CDR3: TGTGCCAGCAGCGTAGGAAGCAGGGGAAACACTGAAGCTTTCTTT. The full variable domain, in which reference TRBV2 and TRBJ1-1 provide the parts outside the CDR3, is EPEVTQTPSHQVTQMGQEVILRCVPISNHLYFYWYRQILGQKVEFLVSFYNNEISEKSEIFDDQFSVERPDGSNFTLKIRSTKLEDSAMYFCASSVGSRGNTEAFFGQGTRLTVV.

This chain links TRBV7-9 with TRBJ2-2; D remains unclear. Looked up from germline, CDR1 is SEHNR and CDR2 is FQNEAQ (reference sequence). V shed 0 bases and J shed 4 bases, with 6 bases lying between them. The CDR3 is made up of 14 amino acids. The CDR3 here is CASSLARGTGELFF. CDR3 DNA: TGTGCCAGCAGCTTAGCGCGTGGCACCGGGGAGCTGTTTTTT.

This clone was seen a few times. The V gene is TRBV4-1, the J gene TRBJ2-5; TRBD1 matches at 10 bases. Germline assignment: CDR1 MGHRA and CDR2 YSYEKL. The V segment lost 1 base and the J segment 5 bases; nucleotides outside the gene matches: 10. The CDR3 totals 17 residues. The CDR3 loop reads CASSQASGQGSSETQYF. The CDR3 DNA follows: TGCGCCAGCAGCCAAGCTTCGGGACAGGGGTCTTCGGAGACCCAGTACTTC.

This clone has a handful of counts. The rearrangement links TRBV29-1 to TRBJ1-1; 9 bases line up with TRBD1. The CDR3 totals 14 residues. Germline V gene data show CDR1 as SQVTM and CDR2 as ANQGSEA. V trimming: 6 bases; J trimming: 4 bases; junction bases outside the gene matches: 9. The CDR3 sequence is CSVVQGAPGTEAFF. In DNA form, the CDR3 reads TGCAGCGTAGTACAGGGGGCGCCGGGCACTGAAGCTTTCTTT.

This clone was found a few times. V gene TRBV19 combines with J gene TRBJ1-2; D might be TRBD1 (5 bases). The CDR3 extends over 13 amino acids. Germline V gene lookup returns CDR1 LNHDA and CDR2 SQIVND (reference sequence). V shed 8 bases and J shed 4 bases, with 14 bases lying between them. The CDR3 sequence is CASQDRIFYGYTF. CDR3 in DNA: TGTGCCAGTCAAGACAGAATCTTCTATGGCTACACCTTC.

This chain uses TRBV5-1 with TRBJ1-3; 10 bases agree with TRBD1. Germline CDR1 SGHRS, CDR2 YFSETQ. V dropped 3 bases and J dropped 5; count of bases not matched to a gene: 8. This CDR3 has 16 residues. Written as DNA, the CDR3 is TGCGCCAGCAGCTGGGGGACAGGGGAAAGGAGAAACACCATATATTTT. This gives the protein CASSWGTGERRNTIYF.

This clone occurred once. The chain has TRBV18 and TRBJ1-6; 7 nucleotides agree with TRBD1. This CDR3 region has 14 residues. Trimming cost V 6 bases and J 10 bases; bases outside gene matches: 9. CDR1 KGHSH and CDR2 LQKENI come from the germline V gene. The CDR3 DNA reads TGTGCCAGCTCGCGGGACAGCCAGAGGTCACCCCTCCACTTT. It yields the protein CASSRDSQRSPLHF.

The V call is TRBV5-1, the J call TRBJ1-4; 9 positions match TRBD1. Germline values: CDR1 SGHRS, CDR2 YFSETQ. The length of the CDR3 is 17 residues. The J segment lost 3 bases and the V segment lost 4 bases, leaving 10 bases of the junction unmatched. The CDR3 is CASSAGTGPGANEKLFF. CDR3 bases: TGCGCCAGCAGCGCCGGGACAGGGCCTGGTGCTAATGAAAAACTGTTTTTT.

The chain has TRBV5-6 and TRBJ1-2, with a weak D call TRBD1 (5 bases). CDR3 length: 12 residues. Germline CDR1 SGHDT, CDR2 YYEEEE. V lost 1 base and J 10 bases, leaving 11 bases between the germline ends. Here the CDR3 reads CASSLNDRNYTF. The CDR3 nucleotides read TGTGCCAGCAGCTTGAATGACAGAAACTACACCTTC.

Details on this clone: Sequence at one end of the junction differs from germline and may be a read error. This rearrangement joins TRBV7-9 to TRBJ2-4; 8 bases line up with TRBD1. Germline assignment: CDR1 SEHNR and CDR2 FQNEAQ (reference sequence). There are 13 residues in the CDR3. CDR3 nucleotide sequence: TGTGCCAGCAGCTCAAAATCGGACAGGGACCGGGACTTC. Its translation is CASSSKSDRDRDF.

This clone was counted a few times. The V gene is TRBV18, the J gene TRBJ1-5; 9 bases are shared with TRBD1. The CDR3 has 16 amino acids. Germline V gene sequence: CDR1 KGHSH, CDR2 LQKENI. Trimming took 3 bases from V and 0 from J; bases not matched to a gene: 3. CDR3 in amino acids: CASSPPTGGSNQPQHF. CDR3 nucleotide sequence: TGTGCCAGCTCACCCCCGACAGGGGGTAGCAATCAGCCCCAGCATTTT. The whole variable domain, remainder taken from reference TRBV18 and TRBJ1-5, is NAGVMQNPRHLVRRRGQEARLRCSPMKGHSHVYWYRQLPEEGLKFMVYLQKENIIDESGMPKERFSAEFPKEGPSILRIQQVVRGDSAAYFCASSPPTGGSNQPQHFGDGTRLSIL.

V and J are TRBV19 and TRBJ1-1; D possibly corresponds to TRBD1 (6 bases). The CDR3 spans 16 residues. Germline lookup yields CDR1 LNHDA and CDR2 SQIVND (reference sequence). Trimming left V 5 bases short and J 3 bases short, with 19 bases between. CDR3: CASSSTFRGPDTEAFF. CDR3 sequence (DNA): TGTGCCAGTAGTTCAACCTTCCGGGGGCCTGACACTGAAGCTTTCTTT.

This chain joins TRBV28 and TRBJ2-6; 8 bases line up with TRBD1. V gave up 8 bases and J gave up 1 base; unmatched junction bases: 7. CDR1 MDHEN and CDR2 SYDVKM come from the germline V gene. CDR3 length: 16 residues. The CDR3 region is CASGPGGASGANVLTF. The CDR3 DNA reads TGTGCCAGCGGTCCAGGGGGCGCGTCTGGGGCCAACGTCCTGACTTTC.

This clone showed up just a few times. This rearrangement joins TRBV19 to TRBJ2-6; D may be TRBD1 (6 bases). CDR1 is LNHDA, CDR2 SQIVND, per germline (reference sequence). V lost 6 bases to trimming and J lost 0 bases, with 18 bases between them. The CDR3 is 18 residues long. Here the CDR3 reads CASSGVGQTSSGANVLTF. CDR3 DNA sequence: TGTGCCAGTAGCGGAGTAGGACAGACTTCCTCTGGGGCCAACGTCCTGACTTTC. Together with reference TRBV19 and TRBJ2-6, the CDR3 gives the full variable domain: DGGITQSPKYLFRKEGQNVTLSCEQNLNHDAMYWYRQDPGQGLRLIYYSQIVNDFQKGDIAEGYSVSREKKESFPLTVTSAQKNPTAFYLCASSGVGQTSSGANVLTFGAGSRLTVL.

The V gene is TRBV14, the J gene TRBJ2-3, with 10 bases fitting TRBD2. The V gene's germline CDR1 is SGHDN and CDR2 FVKESK. The CDR3 is 17 amino acids. V shed 0 bases, J shed 2 bases, and the junction held 5 bases outside the gene matches. CDR3 nucleotide sequence: TGTGCCAGCAGCCAAGACCTAGCGGGAGCGGTCACAGATACGCAGTATTTT. This sequence encodes CASSQDLAGAVTDTQYF. Full variable domain (rest looked up from reference TRBV14 and TRBJ2-3): EAGVTQFPSHSVIEKGQTVTLRCDPISGHDNLYWYRRVMGKEIKFLLHFVKESKQDESGMPNNRFLAERTGGTYSTLKVQPAELEDSGVYFCASSQDLAGAVTDTQYFGPGTRLTVL.

This clone was counted a few times. The chain couples TRBV6-5 to TRBJ2-3; perhaps TRBD2 as D (5 bases). Between the trimmed V and J ends, which lost 4 bases and 6 bases, there was a span of 8 bases. The CDR3 runs 12 residues. Per germline, CDR1 MNHEY and CDR2 SVGAGI. The CDR3 region has the DNA TGTGCCAGCAGTTCCACGGGGGATACGCAGTATTTT. Protein: CASSSTGDTQYF.

This clone was found a few times. The V gene is TRBV7-2, the J gene TRBJ1-1; D unresolved. V was cut by 1 base and J by 2 bases, with 11 bases left in between. The CDR3 runs to 15 residues. The germline CDR1 and CDR2 sequences are SGHTA and FQGNSA. The CDR3 sequence is CASSLGRVGNTEAFF. In nucleotides, the CDR3 is TGTGCCAGCAGCTTAGGGCGGGTCGGTAACACTGAAGCTTTCTTT.

The V call is TRBV28, the J call TRBJ1-2, with 7 bases lining up with TRBD1. From germline, CDR1 is MDHEN and CDR2 SYDVKM. The CDR3 length is 15 residues. The trim removed 6 bases at V and 4 bases at J, leaving 11 bases unmatched. The CDR3 spells CASRDDRVIGYGYTF. DNA of the CDR3: TGTGCCAGCAGGGACGACAGGGTCATCGGCTATGGCTACACCTTC.

V is TRBV27 and J is TRBJ2-1; TRBD1 or TRBD2 may be the D gene (5 bases each). The CDR3 sequence is 14 residues long. The V and J ends lost 8 bases and 10 bases respectively, with 21 bases between them. CDR1 MNHEY and CDR2 SMNVEV come from the germline V gene (reference sequence). Here the CDR3 DNA reads TGTGCCAGCCAAACACTCTCCTCTCGGGACGAGCAGTTCTTC. Residues: CASQTLSSRDEQFF.

The chain combines TRBV19 with TRBJ2-7; D gene ambiguous. Germline-derived CDR1 and CDR2 are LNHDA and SQIVND (reference sequence). Trimming left V 7 bases short and J 6 bases short, with 13 bases between. This CDR3 is built from 12 residues. This CDR3 is CASTNTWGEQYF. As DNA, the CDR3 is TGTGCCAGTACTAACACTTGGGGCGAGCAGTACTTC.

CDR3 region: CASSLIAQAFYEQYF. CDR3 sequence (DNA): TGTGCCAGCAGCTTAATAGCCCAGGCGTTCTACGAGCAGTACTTC. V and J are TRBV11-2 and TRBJ2-7; D gene unclear. With 2 bases removed from V and 3 bases from J, the gap between germline ends came to 14 bases. CDR3 size: 15 residues. Looked up from germline, CDR1 is SGHAT and CDR2 is FQNNGV.

This chain links TRBV5-1 with TRBJ1-4; 10 bases are shared with TRBD1. There are 15 residues in the CDR3. The germline CDR1 and CDR2 sequences are SGHRS and YFSETQ. V trimming: 4 bases; J trimming: 8 bases; junction bases outside the gene matches: 8. This CDR3 reads CASSQPGTGVEKLFF. The CDR3 DNA is TGCGCCAGCAGCCAGCCCGGGACAGGGGTGGAAAAACTGTTTTTT.